These 32 T cell receptor beta chains came from one sample sequenced in a study of preoperative IRX-2 immunotherapy in early breast cancer. Treatment here: preoperative locoregional IRX-2 cytokine immunotherapy. Clones were read by immunoSEQ multiplex PCR, and TCRdb kept only the in-frame ones, dropping some. This table has about 43,000 clones, roughly 94% appearing once. Source: tumor tissue, taken after IRX-2 immunotherapy. These receptors originate from a human donor with breast cancer.

The rearrangement links TRBV5-1 to TRBJ1-2; D gene unclear. Germline V gene data show CDR1 as SGHRS and CDR2 as YFSETQ. Deletions cut 4 bases from V and 2 bases from J, with 9 bases between. The CDR3 contains 13 residues. This CDR3 is CASSLMMNYGYTF. The CDR3 DNA follows: TGCGCCAGCAGCCTAATGATGAACTATGGCTACACCTTC. The full variable domain, rest sourced from reference TRBV5-1 and TRBJ1-2, is KAGVTQTPRYLIKTRGQQVTLSCSPISGHRSVSWYQQTPGQGLQFLFEYFSETQRNKGNFPGRFSGRQFSNSRSEMNVSTLELGDSALYLCASSLMMNYGYTFGSGTRLTVV.

This rearrangement joins TRBV6-5 to TRBJ2-2; D is possibly TRBD1 or TRBD2 (5 bases each). The CDR3 extends over 16 amino acids. Trimming left V 3 bases short and J 5 bases short, with 16 bases between. Germline CDR1 and CDR2: MNHEY and SVGAGI. CDR3 sequence reads: CASSYSFFGGTGELFF. CDR3 nucleotides: TGTGCCAGCAGTTATTCTTTTTTTGGGGGAACCGGGGAGCTGTTTTTT.

The V call is TRBV27, the J call TRBJ2-5, with TRBD2 identical over 9 bases. Trimming removed 6 bases from V and 3 bases from J; junction bases left unmatched: 5. CDR3 length: 14 amino acids. Per germline, CDR1 MNHEY and CDR2 SMNVEV (reference sequence). The CDR3 here is CASSYGTSKETQYF. CDR3 bases: TGTGCCAGCAGCTATGGGACTAGCAAAGAGACCCAGTACTTC.

V and J are TRBV30 and TRBJ1-2; possible D gene TRBD1, 5 bases. Trimming cost V 1 base and J 7 bases, with 16 bases left between them. The germline gives CDR1 GTSNPN, CDR2 SVGIG (reference sequence). The CDR3 is made up of 14 amino acids. CDR3 residues: CAWSDLRVLIGYTF. The CDR3, as DNA: TGTGCCTGGAGTGATCTCAGGGTTTTGATTGGCTACACCTTC.

The chain joins TRBV28 to TRBJ1-2, with a weak D call TRBD1 (5 bases). There are 15 residues in the CDR3. Trimming took 2 bases from V and 4 from J, leaving 14 bases between them. CDR1 MDHEN and CDR2 SYDVKM come from the germline V gene. CDR3 protein: CASSLLQAVIYGYTF. The CDR3 coding sequence is TGTGCCAGCAGTTTACTACAGGCAGTCATCTATGGCTACACCTTC.

The chain is built from TRBV4-1 and TRBJ2-7, with a weak D call TRBD1 (5 bases). V was pared by 0 bases and J by 2 bases, with 14 bases between. Germline-derived CDR1 and CDR2 are MGHRA and YSYEKL. The CDR3 is 16 amino acids. The CDR3, as DNA: TGCGCCAGCAGCCAAGAAAGTTCAGGGATAACCTACGAGCAGTACTTC. Translating gives CASSQESSGITYEQYF.

The genes are TRBV28 and TRBJ2-5; D not resolved. The J call could be wrong; TRBJ2-7 is a better fit for the DNA end. The CDR3 runs to 15 residues. CDR1 and CDR2 from the germline V gene are MDHEN and SYDVKM. This chain's CDR3 is CASSFRAPVTYEQYF. CDR3 DNA sequence: TGTGCCAGCAGTTTTAGGGCTCCGGTCACCTACGAGCAGTACTTC.

The CDR3 DNA is TGTGCCAGTCGAGGACAGGGCGAGGGTCAGCCCCAGCATTTT. This gives the protein CASRGQGEGQPQHF. V is TRBV18 and J is TRBJ1-5, with TRBD1 identical over 8 bases. The CDR3 sequence is 14 residues long. Trimming took 9 bases from V and 6 from J; bases not matched to a gene: 10. CDR1 is KGHSH, CDR2 LQKENI, per germline.

V and J are TRBV4-3 and TRBJ2-7, with D unclear. The germline CDR1 and CDR2 sequences are LGHNA and YSLEER. V lost 4 bases and J lost 7, with 11 bases in between. The CDR3 sequence is 12 residues long. The DNA for the CDR3 is TGCGCCAGCAGCCGGCATGGTGCGGAGCAGTACTTC. Protein product: CASSRHGAEQYF.

The chain employs TRBV19 and TRBJ1-2; maybe TRBD1 (5 bases). CDR3 length equals 16 residues. Germline loops: CDR1 LNHDA, CDR2 SQIVND (reference sequence). Trimming removed 4 bases from V and 3 bases from J, with 18 bases in between. The CDR3 nucleotides are TGTGCCAGTAGTACAGGGTCCCCCGGGAGGCACTATGGCTACACCTTC. Its protein is CASSTGSPGRHYGYTF.

The chain links TRBV7-7 to TRBJ2-7; 11 nucleotides align to TRBD1. The CDR3 contains 16 residues. J gave up 5 bases and V 1 base, and 7 bases lay outside the gene matches. Germline V gene lookup returns CDR1 SSHAT and CDR2 FNYEAQ (reference sequence). The chain's CDR3 is CASSLGTGGALDEQYF. In DNA, the CDR3 is TGTGCCAGCAGCTTAGGGACAGGGGGCGCCTTGGACGAGCAGTACTTC.

The V call is TRBV27, the J call TRBJ2-7; TRBD1 is a possible D gene (5 bases). Trimming pared 2 bases from V and 7 bases from J, leaving 18 bases between. The length of the CDR3 is 15 residues. Germline CDR1 reads MNHEY; CDR2 reads SMNVEV (reference sequence). CDR3 residues: CASSLGRQIVIEQYF. The CDR3 region has the DNA TGTGCCAGCAGTTTAGGGCGACAGATTGTAATAGAGCAGTACTTC.

The chain is built from TRBV2 and TRBJ1-5; D perhaps matches TRBD1 (5 bases). The ends were cut back, 2 bases at V and 6 bases at J, with 8 bases in the middle. CDR1 SNHLY and CDR2 FYNNEI come from the germline V gene. The CDR3 extends over 13 amino acids. DNA for the CDR3: TGTGCCAGCAGTGAATGGGGGGTTCAGCCCCAGCATTTT. It yields the protein CASSEWGVQPQHF. The whole variable domain, remainder taken from reference TRBV2 and TRBJ1-5, is EPEVTQTPSHQVTQMGQEVILRCVPISNHLYFYWYRQILGQKVEFLVSFYNNEISEKSEIFDDQFSVERPDGSNFTLKIRSTKLEDSAMYFCASSEWGVQPQHFGDGTRLSIL.

V and J are TRBV11-3 and TRBJ2-1, with D perhaps matching TRBD1 or TRBD2 (7 bases each). This CDR3 comprises 14 residues. Trimming removed 11 bases from V and 6 bases from J, with 20 bases in between. Per germline, CDR1 SGHNT and CDR2 YENEEA. The CDR3 sequence is CASGGDCRSNEQFF. The CDR3 nucleotides read TGTGCCTCAGGGGGGGATTGTAGGTCCAATGAGCAGTTCTTC.

The chain combines TRBV28 with TRBJ1-5, with D unresolved. Germline CDR1 is MDHEN and CDR2 is SYDVKM. Trimming shortened V by 5 bases and J by 4 bases, and 3 bases separated the two germline ends. The CDR3 loop spans 11 amino acids. The CDR3 DNA reads TGTGCCAGCAGTGGGAATCAGCCCCAGCATTTT. Protein sequence: CASSGNQPQHF.

The genes are TRBV7-9 and TRBJ1-2; 8 bases are a match to TRBD1. The germline V gene encodes CDR1 SEHNR and CDR2 FQNEAQ (reference sequence). This CDR3 has 15 amino acids. V shed 4 bases, J shed 2 bases, and the junction held 6 bases outside the gene matches. The CDR3 spells CASSSGQGGNYGYTF. The CDR3 DNA is TGTGCCAGCAGCTCCGGACAGGGAGGAAACTATGGCTACACCTTC.

This clone was recorded once. The V gene is TRBV30, the J gene TRBJ2-7, with D perhaps matching TRBD2 (6 bases). This CDR3 is 15 amino acids long. V was shortened by 3 bases and J by 7 bases, with 22 bases between the two germline ends. Per germline, CDR1 GTSNPN and CDR2 SVGIG (reference sequence). As DNA, the CDR3 is TGTGCCTGGAGGGGTCCTTACCGGGACTTTAAAGAGCAGTACTTC. Encoded protein: CAWRGPYRDFKEQYF.

The chain is built from TRBV9 and TRBJ2-2; 9 bases match TRBD1. The germline V gene encodes CDR1 SGDLS and CDR2 YYNGEE. The CDR3 is 15 amino acids. Germline trimming cut 5 bases from V and 3 bases from J; bases unmatched to any gene: 5. The CDR3 DNA reads TGTGCCAGCAGATACGGGACAGGGTACACCGGGGAGCTGTTTTTT. Residues: CASRYGTGYTGELFF.

The genes are TRBV29-1 and TRBJ1-1; D gene unclear. This CDR3 is 13 amino acids long. Germline lookup yields CDR1 SQVTM and CDR2 ANQGSEA. Trimming stripped 3 bases from V and 4 bases from J, with 12 bases between. DNA of the CDR3: TGCAGCGTTGAGGGCCGGCAGACCACTGAAGCTTTCTTT. It yields the protein CSVEGRQTTEAFF.

This chain links TRBV28 with TRBJ2-3; the D is unclear. The V gene lost 2 bases and the J gene lost 6 bases, with 3 bases spanning the gap. In germline, CDR1 is MDHEN, CDR2 SYDVKM. The CDR3 spans 11 residues. The CDR3 DNA reads TGTGCCAGCAGTTTAGCGGATACGCAGTATTTT. It yields the protein CASSLADTQYF.

The V and J genes are TRBV6-6 and TRBJ2-5; 7 positions agree with TRBD1. The CDR3 extends over 14 amino acids. V shed 6 bases and J 1 base; nucleotides not matched to a gene: 5. CDR1 and CDR2 (germline): MNHNY, SVGAGI (reference sequence). The CDR3: CASSLTGVQETQYF. In nucleotides, the CDR3 is TGTGCCAGCAGCCTAACAGGGGTCCAAGAGACCCAGTACTTC.

The V gene is TRBV18, the J gene TRBJ2-6; the D call may be TRBD1 or TRBD2 (5 bases each). This CDR3 is built from 18 residues. Germline V lookup: CDR1 KGHSH, CDR2 LQKENI. Trimming left V 2 bases short and J 0 bases short, with 14 bases between. In nucleotides, the CDR3 is TGTGCCAGCTCACCAGTTATTGGGACGGCCTCTGGGGCCAACGTCCTGACTTTC. Its protein is CASSPVIGTASGANVLTF.

The V call is TRBV7-2, the J call TRBJ2-7, with 10 bases aligning to TRBD1. V lost 6 bases, J lost 4 bases, and 6 bases stayed unmatched. This CDR3 comprises 14 residues. CDR1 is SGHTA and CDR2 is FQGNSA in the germline V gene. The CDR3 sequence: CASRSTGGGYEQYF. The CDR3 region has the DNA TGTGCCAGCAGGTCGACAGGGGGCGGGTACGAGCAGTACTTC. Together with reference TRBV7-2 and TRBJ2-7, the CDR3 gives the full variable domain: GAGVSQSPSNKVTEKGKDVELRCDPISGHTALYWYRQSLGQGLEFLIYFQGNSAPDKSGLPSDRFSAERTGGSVSTLTIQRTQQEDSAVYLCASRSTGGGYEQYFGPGTRLTVT.

The CDR3 is CASRSTGASSYNEQFF. The CDR3 bases are TGTGCCAGCAGAAGCACAGGGGCTAGCTCCTACAATGAGCAGTTCTTC. J is TRBJ2-1 and V is TRBV7-9, with 7 bases fitting TRBD1. Germline V lookup: CDR1 SEHNR, CDR2 FQNEAQ (reference sequence). With 6 bases clipped from V and 0 bases from J, the junction kept 8 bases outside the gene matches. There are 16 residues in the CDR3.

This sequence joins TRBV11-2 and TRBJ2-3; D remains ambiguous. This CDR3 has 15 amino acids. In germline, CDR1 is SGHAT, CDR2 FQNNGV. Between the trimmed V and J ends, which lost 5 bases and 2 bases, there was a span of 14 bases. This CDR3 is CASSLSDMFTDTQYF. The CDR3 coding sequence is TGTGCCAGCAGCCTCTCTGACATGTTCACAGATACGCAGTATTTT.

The chain is built from TRBV6-1 and TRBJ2-3; tentatively, D is TRBD1 (5 bases). This CDR3 is built from 14 residues. Deletions cut 6 bases from V and 4 bases from J, with 14 bases between. Germline values: CDR1 MNHNS, CDR2 SASEGT. The CDR3 DNA reads TGTGCCAGCAGGTCGAGAGGCAGGGCAGATACGCAGTATTTT. Residues: CASRSRGRADTQYF.

This chain links TRBV13 with TRBJ1-4, with D unresolved. This CDR3 is 16 amino acids long. From germline, CDR1 is PRHDT and CDR2 FYEKMQ (reference sequence). V lost 3 bases and J 8 bases, leaving 19 bases between the germline ends. In DNA form, the CDR3 reads TGTGCCAGCAGCTTCTTTGGACCGGATAGGGAAGAAAAACTGTTTTTT. Its translation is CASSFFGPDREEKLFF.

The rearrangement links TRBV11-2 to TRBJ2-3; TRBD2 aligns across 8 bases. Trimming removed 6 bases from V and 6 bases from J; junction bases left unmatched: 14. CDR3 length equals 16 residues. Germline values: CDR1 SGHAT, CDR2 FQNNGV. CDR3 DNA: TGTGCCAGCAGTCCGATGGCGACGGGGGGGCTCGATACGCAGTATTTT. It encodes CASSPMATGGLDTQYF.

This clone was detected only once. This sequence joins TRBV5-1 and TRBJ2-1, with TRBD1 identical over 10 bases. The trim removed 0 bases at V and 6 bases at J, leaving 6 bases unmatched. Germline V gene data show CDR1 as SGHRS and CDR2 as YFSETQ. The length of the CDR3 is 16 residues. The CDR3 DNA follows: TGCGCCAGCAGCTTGGTAGTCCGGACAGGGGGCAATGAGCAGTTCTTC. Translated: CASSLVVRTGGNEQFF.

On this clone: Other DNA sequences in the same sample also yield this CDR3. The V call is TRBV27, the J call TRBJ1-5; 8 bases are shared with TRBD1. Germline V gene sequence: CDR1 MNHEY, CDR2 SMNVEV (reference sequence). CDR3 length equals 14 residues. The V gene end was trimmed by 4 bases and the J gene end by 7 bases; junction bases not matched to a gene: 6. The CDR3 DNA reads as TGTGCCAGCAGTTATACAGGGGGGGGGCAGCCCCAGCATTTT. Translated, it gives CASSYTGGGQPQHF.

This chain joins TRBV18 and TRBJ2-5; 8 bases fit TRBD1. Trimming at V came to 1 base and at J to 2 bases, leaving 15 bases not matched to a gene. The length of the CDR3 is 19 residues. Germline V gives CDR1 KGHSH, CDR2 LQKENI. CDR3 nucleotides: TGTGCCAGCTCACCACGTCCCGGGACAGGCCAGTGTCGACAAGAGACCCAGTACTTC. Its protein product is CASSPRPGTGQCRQETQYF.

This clone was observed once. The chain is built from TRBV5-6 and TRBJ2-1, with 8 bases lining up with TRBD1. CDR3 length equals 18 residues. V was clipped by 6 bases and J by 2 bases; unmatched bases: 16. The germline CDR1 and CDR2 sequences are SGHDT and YYEEEE. CDR3 protein: CASTPFGHTGGPYNEQFF. As DNA, the CDR3 is TGTGCCAGCACCCCGTTCGGACACACAGGGGGACCCTACAATGAGCAGTTCTTC.